What follows are 9 T cell receptor beta chains derived from one specimen sequenced in a study of T cell responses to AZD1222 COVID-19 vaccine. The method was immunoSEQ multiplex PCR; TCRdb's version includes in-frame clones alone and lacks a portion of them. The sample lists approximately 190,000 clones, around nine tenths occurring once. The sample in question was peripheral blood, obtained 28 days after the second dose of the MenACWY control vaccine. These receptors were taken from an adult who received the MenACWY meningococcal vaccine as a control.

This chain connects TRBV3-1 (or the pseudogene TRBV3-2) to TRBJ1-6, with 7 positions matching TRBD1. V lost 5 bases and J lost 7; bases outside the gene matches: 5. This CDR3 is 14 amino acids long. Looked up from germline, CDR1 is LGHDT and CDR2 is YNNKEL (reference sequence). The CDR3 DNA reads as TGTGCCAGCAGCGACGGGACAGCCAATTCACCCCTCCACTTT. Protein: CASSDGTANSPLHF.

The chain employs TRBV5-1 and TRBJ2-5; 11 bases agree with TRBD2. Trimming cost V 5 bases and J 10 bases; bases outside gene matches: 16. The CDR3 is 16 amino acids. Germline assignment: CDR1 SGHRS and CDR2 YFSETQ. Written as DNA, the CDR3 is TGCGCCAGCAGATTGAGAACTAGCGGGAGTAGTTTGGGCCAGTACTTC. Its protein product is CASRLRTSGSSLGQYF.

The V call is TRBV7-8, the J call TRBJ2-7; no firm D call. Trimming removed 1 base from V and 6 bases from J, with 13 bases in between. CDR1 is SGHVS, CDR2 FQNEAQ, per germline. This CDR3 region has 14 residues. Here the CDR3 DNA reads TGTGCCAGCAGCTTAGGTGGCGGCCCTGGCGAGCAGTACTTC. The encoded protein is CASSLGGGPGEQYF.

The rearrangement links TRBV10-3 to TRBJ2-7; 9 bases agree with TRBD1. Unmatched junction bases numbered 4, after V lost 6 bases and J lost 4 bases. CDR1 is ENHRY, CDR2 SYGVKD, per germline. There are 13 residues in the CDR3. CDR3 in amino acids: CAIRTGGVYEQYF. DNA of the CDR3: TGTGCCATCAGGACAGGGGGAGTATACGAGCAGTACTTC.

The chain has TRBV27 and TRBJ1-1, with 10 nucleotides matching TRBD1. V gave up 10 bases and J gave up 0 bases; unmatched junction bases: 8. The V gene's germline CDR1 is MNHEY and CDR2 SMNVEV (reference sequence). The length of the CDR3 is 15 residues. The CDR3 DNA reads TGTGCCACCGTACTGACAGGGGGCTTGAACACTGAAGCTTTCTTT. It yields the protein CATVLTGGLNTEAFF.

This sequence joins TRBV27 and TRBJ1-6; D remains unclear. The V end was cut by 1 base, the J end by 0 bases, with 16 bases between. The CDR3 has 19 residues. Germline assignment: CDR1 MNHEY and CDR2 SMNVEV (reference sequence). The CDR3 sequence is CASSLFSVPAGSYNSPLHF. For the CDR3, the DNA is TGTGCCAGCAGTTTATTTAGCGTCCCGGCGGGCTCCTATAATTCACCCCTCCACTTT.

This clone was recorded once. V gene TRBV24-1 combines with J gene TRBJ2-7; D unresolved. Looked up from germline, CDR1 is KGHDR and CDR2 is SFDVKD. Trimming stripped 2 bases from V and 0 bases from J, with 13 bases between. The CDR3 is 16 residues long. The DNA of the CDR3 is TGTGCCACCAGTGATTCTCGGACGCATCCCTCCTACGAGCAGTACTTC. Its translation is CATSDSRTHPSYEQYF.

V usage is TRBV4-1 and J usage is TRBJ2-7, with a weak D call TRBD2 (5 bases). Germline V lookup: CDR1 MGHRA, CDR2 YSYEKL. Trimming cost V 0 bases and J 4 bases, with 13 bases left between them. This CDR3 is 15 amino acids long. The CDR3 loop reads CASSQDRRGSYEQYF. CDR3 DNA: TGCGCCAGCAGCCAAGATAGACGGGGATCGTACGAGCAGTACTTC.

The chain employs TRBV3-1 (or the pseudogene TRBV3-2) and TRBJ2-3; 10 bases map to TRBD1. There are 15 residues in the CDR3. J was trimmed by 3 bases and V by 3 bases; bases with no gene match: 3. Germline V gene data show CDR1 as LGHDT and CDR2 as YNNKEL (reference sequence). The CDR3 nucleotides read TGTGCCAGCAGCCAGACAGGGGGCGCAACAGATACGCAGTATTTT. This translates into CASSQTGGATDTQYF.